This T cell receptor beta chain was retrieved from a study of blood T cell repertoires in COVID-19. The V gene's germline CDR1 is MNHEY and CDR2 SMNVEV (reference sequence). The CDR3 spans 15 residues. J gave up 3 bases and V 8 bases, and 13 bases lay outside the gene matches. Original processing notes: Scientists estimated how many nucleated cells there were by amplifying reference gene primers. The data were produced by immunoSEQ multiplex PCR, yet TCRdb's version contains in-frame clones alone and is incomplete. That table gives V, J and clone size, and the DNA gave D and trimming. The sample carries hundreds of thousands of clones, approximately 90% recorded once.

Sample: PBMCs or T cells enriched from blood (not recorded which). This chain uses TRBV27 with TRBJ2-7; TRBD2 matches at 7 bases. The receptor was derived from a man aged 18 to 30 who had recovered from COVID-19. The CDR3 spells CASRTPREGYYEQYF. For the CDR3, the DNA is TGTGCCAGCCGCACTCCCAGGGAGGGCTACTACGAGCAGTACTTC.